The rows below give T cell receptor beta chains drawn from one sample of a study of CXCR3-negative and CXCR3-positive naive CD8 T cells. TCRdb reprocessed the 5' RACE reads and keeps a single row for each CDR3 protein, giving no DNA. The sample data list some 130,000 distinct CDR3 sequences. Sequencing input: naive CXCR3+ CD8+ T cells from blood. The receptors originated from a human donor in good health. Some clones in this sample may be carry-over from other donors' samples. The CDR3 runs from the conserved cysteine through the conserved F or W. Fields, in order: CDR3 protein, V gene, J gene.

CDR3: CASSLIRVAGEQYF; V: TRBV7-2; J: TRBJ2-7
CDR3: CASSLNDNNEQFF; V: TRBV27; J: TRBJ2-1
CDR3: CASSPENGNEQFF; V: TRBV5-6; J: TRBJ2-1
CDR3: CSARGTDYGYTF; V: TRBV29-1; J: TRBJ1-2
CDR3: CASSPRGTYERYF; V: TRBV7-9; J: TRBJ2-7
CDR3: CASSLHGLEMNTEAFF; V: TRBV5-1; J: TRBJ1-1
CDR3: CASSLELHGSAYGYTF; V: TRBV5-1; J: TRBJ1-2
CDR3: CASSLASGRMNTEAFF; V: TRBV5-1; J: TRBJ1-1
CDR3: CASSRVSPRDEQFF; V: TRBV7-9; J: TRBJ2-1
CDR3: CASSPLDREGTDTQYF; V: TRBV28; J: TRBJ2-3
CDR3: CASSYSGLTDEQFF; V: TRBV6-2/TRBV6-3; J: TRBJ2-1
CDR3: CASSFGTGGVRYEQYF; V: TRBV7-9; J: TRBJ2-7
CDR3: CASRPDRTGQDTEAFF; V: TRBV5-1; J: TRBJ1-1
CDR3: CASSQDRGIDGYTF; V: TRBV7-9; J: TRBJ1-2
CDR3: CASSQGRPNGYTF; V: TRBV4-2; J: TRBJ1-2
CDR3: CASSFRSGELFF; V: TRBV27; J: TRBJ2-2
CDR3: CASSLEWEYESTDTQYF; V: TRBV11-2; J: TRBJ2-3
CDR3: CASSLERDNEQFF; V: TRBV28; J: TRBJ2-1
CDR3: CSVEDSGVGTDTQYF; V: TRBV29-1; J: TRBJ2-3
CDR3: CASSPTTEGSANTGELFF; V: TRBV7-6; J: TRBJ2-2
CDR3: CASSLKLAGGPSTGELFF; V: TRBV5-1; J: TRBJ2-2
CDR3: CASSLSANNQPQHF; V: TRBV12-3/TRBV12-4; J: TRBJ1-5
CDR3: CASSIGGGEYEQYF; V: TRBV19; J: TRBJ2-7
CDR3: CSVEEDGTAQHF; V: TRBV29-1; J: TRBJ1-5
CDR3: CASGLTPGQGKVEQYF; V: TRBV12-5; J: TRBJ2-7
CDR3: CASSFGDNEQFF; V: TRBV7-9; J: TRBJ2-1
CDR3: CASSLRDRSSYNEQFF; V: TRBV12-3/TRBV12-4; J: TRBJ2-1
CDR3: CSARIRTSDTYEQYF; V: TRBV20-1; J: TRBJ2-7
CDR3: CASSSTGTQGFYEQYF; V: TRBV12-3/TRBV12-4; J: TRBJ2-7
CDR3: CASSSGLAGLTDTQYF; V: TRBV7-6; J: TRBJ2-3
CDR3: CASSFNQGVTIYF; V: TRBV12-3/TRBV12-4; J: TRBJ1-3
CDR3: CASSLDGGPYNEQFF; V: TRBV6-2/TRBV6-3; J: TRBJ2-1
CDR3: CASSEVAPGSGNTIYF; V: TRBV2; J: TRBJ1-3
CDR3: CASSRGTLKNTGELFF; V: TRBV7-9; J: TRBJ2-2
CDR3: CASSEWQGATHEQYF; V: TRBV2; J: TRBJ2-7
CDR3: CASSLGVAEKLFF; V: TRBV7-6; J: TRBJ1-4
CDR3: CASSLGDGSNQPQHF; V: TRBV12-3/TRBV12-4; J: TRBJ1-5
CDR3: CASSLQGSTEAFF; V: TRBV28; J: TRBJ1-1
CDR3: CASSSTGTSGIMLHEQYF; V: TRBV7-9; J: TRBJ2-7